A selection of T cell receptor beta chains follows, all from one sample in a study of blood T cell repertoires in COVID-19. Some clones are missing from TCRdb's copy, which holds only in-frame ones; the method was immunoSEQ multiplex PCR. Among 50,000 to 60,000 clones listed, over 75% were seen once. The sequenced material came from peripheral blood. All receptors come from a human donor in a cohort sampled during active COVID-19. Both conserved end residues are part of each CDR3. D genes are given only for firm matches. The size entry is marked missing in some rows and otherwise reads once, few, many or a size class.

>TRBJ2-3|TRBV7-3|TRBD1|few
CASSSRDSKNTDTQYF
TGTGCCAGCAGCTCGAGGGACAGCAAAAACACAGATACGCAGTATTTT
>TRBJ2-1|TRBV6-2/TRBV6-3|NA|NA
CASSPHSGGEQFF
TGTGCCAGCAGCCCCCATAGTGGCGGTGAGCAGTTCTTC
>TRBJ2-1|TRBV9|NA|NA
CASSVGGGRNGNEQFF
TGTGCCAGCAGCGTAGGGGGGGGCCGCAATGGGAATGAGCAGTTCTTC
>TRBJ2-7|TRBV6-6|TRBD2|NA
CASSLTSTSYEQYF
TGTGCCAGCTCTTTGACTAGCACATCCTACGAGCAGTACTTC
>TRBJ2-1|TRBV15|TRBD2|NA
CATSRDRSGGYNEQFF
TGTGCCACCAGCAGAGATCGAAGCGGGGGCTACAATGAGCAGTTCTTC
>TRBJ2-5|TRBV24-1|TRBD1|NA
CATSDGDRPGETQYF
TGTGCCACCAGTGACGGGGACAGGCCGGGGGAGACCCAGTACTTC
>TRBJ2-3|TRBV7-3|TRBD2|once
CASSFLAGGSTDTQYF
TGTGCCAGCAGCTTCCTAGCGGGCGGTAGCACAGATACGCAGTATTTT
>TRBJ1-2|TRBV4-1|TRBD1|NA
CASSPRTGAPNYGYTF
TGCGCCAGCAGCCCGAGGACAGGAGCTCCCAACTATGGCTACACCTTC
>TRBJ2-5|TRBV6-2/TRBV6-3|NA|NA
CASSLWLIQETQYF
TGTGCCAGCAGTTTGTGGCTGATTCAAGAGACCCAGTACTTC
>TRBJ2-2|TRBV24-1|NA|NA
CATSDRSGGITGELFF
TGTGCCACCAGTGACCGCTCGGGGGGCATAACCGGGGAGCTGTTTTTT
>TRBJ1-6|TRBV14|TRBD1|few
CASSQVRGNSPLHF
TGTGCCAGCAGCCAAGTCAGGGGGAATTCACCCCTCCACTTT
>TRBJ2-7|TRBV10-1|NA|NA
CASSARISEQYF
TGCGCCAGCAGTGCCAGAATATCCGAGCAGTACTTC
>TRBJ2-3|TRBV9|NA|NA
CASSVGGPDTQYF
TGTGCCAGCAGCGTAGGGGGCCCAGATACGCAGTATTTT
>TRBJ2-1|TRBV28|NA|few
CASSLPTGHSSYNEQFF
TGTGCCAGCAGTTTACCAACGGGACACAGCTCCTACAATGAGCAGTTCTTC
>TRBJ1-2|TRBV7-6|NA|NA
CASSFGNYGYTF
TGTGCCAGCAGCTTCGGGAACTATGGCTACACCTTC
>TRBJ1-3|TRBV11-2|NA|NA
CASSWAGARRNTIYF
TGTGCCAGCAGCTGGGCGGGGGCGCGAAGAAACACCATATATTTT
>TRBJ1-5|TRBV5-4|TRBD1|NA
CASSLEGQGGNQPQHF
TGTGCCAGCAGCTTGGAAGGGCAGGGGGGCAATCAGCCCCAGCATTTT